This TCR beta chain was recorded in a study of cytomegalovirus exposure and HLA in healthy donors. Study-wide context: Earlier sequencing of 150 million to 200 million T cells yielded around 120 million unique TCR beta sequences. Study-wide points: Previously analyzed data showed that most TCR beta V segments were productive at a frequency of about 90% or about 30%. Later analysis reportedly placed an Asian-associated ancestry cluster below the roughly 700-donor mean in N-insertions. Certain sequence variants were highly shared and formed a cluster, and this cluster was likely a sequencing artifact.

This CDR3 contains 15 residues. Germline CDR1 and CDR2: SGHRS and YFSETQ. V shed 0 bases and J shed 2 bases, with 10 bases lying between them. Turning to this clone: Its antigen is undetermined.

Both 60 Vbeta primers and 13 Jbeta primers went into the PCR. Generated by immunoSEQ multiplex PCR, the TCRdb table keeps only in-frame clones and is missing some. The data show roughly 100,000 clones, with 65% to 80% seen just once and 2.5% to 3% held by the top ten. The V gene is TRBV5-1, the J gene TRBJ2-3; TRBD1 might be the D (6 bases). Sequencing input: PBMCs. This TCR was sampled from a male donor in good health and CMV-seropositive. This CDR3 is CASSLARDNTDTQYF. The CDR3 nucleotides read TGCGCCAGCAGCTTGGCCCGGGACAACACAGATACGCAGTATTTT.